This T cell receptor (beta chain) is drawn from a study of blood T cell repertoires in COVID-19. Study at large: The United States, Italy and Spain provided the acute and convalescent COVID-19 samples. The cDNA or gDNA used as material had been derived from T cells, B-cell-depleted T cells, or PBMCs.

Repertoires were generated with immunoSEQ multiplex PCR, while TCRdb's copy carries only in-frame clones and drops some. The table records some 190,000 clones, about 84% of them present only once. The V end was cut by 4 bases, the J end by 7 bases, with 10 bases between. The CDR3 runs to 13 residues. Sequenced sample: peripheral blood. The TCR comes from a woman of 80 years or more with COVID-19, enrolled during active disease. The V call is TRBV12-3 or TRBV12-4, the J call TRBJ1-4; unclear D gene. CDR3 DNA sequence: TGTGCCAGCAGTTGGGCCGGAGGTGAAAAACTGTTTTTT. Amino acids: CASSWAGGEKLFF.